This T cell receptor beta chain emerged from a study of tumor and adjacent non-tumor tissue in lung cancer. Study context: Aged about 30 to 76 years, patients included fewer than 11 men and 4 or 5 women with stage I to III disease.

Germline V gives CDR1 ENHRY, CDR2 SYGVKD. This CDR3 has 12 amino acids. The library came from three nested PCR rounds adapted from ARM-PCR protocols. TCRdb independently ran MiXCR on the multiplex PCR reads; one entry per CDR3 protein. The data contain approximately 82,000 distinct CDR3 sequences, around 80% of them singletons. Study-level results: Tumor tissue had significantly higher TCR diversity than normal lung. Normal lung showed higher cumulative top 100 clone frequency than tumor.

This clonotype turned up a few times. Antigen unknown. Mismatch with germline at one junction end may stem from a read error. RNA was extracted from bulk tissue without any cell sorting. This non-tumor lung sample came from over 3 cm beyond the tumor edge. The chain combines TRBV10-3 with TRBJ2-1, with D tentatively TRBD1 (6 bases). The material sequenced was distant non-tumor lung tissue. This sequence originates from a man between 65 and 85 years old with non-small cell lung cancer. CDR3 amino acids: CAISESKQGTLF. The CDR3 region has the DNA TGTGCCATCAGTGAGTCGAAACAGGGAACCCTCTTC.